Listed below are T cell receptor beta chains from one sample, sequenced in a study of T cell clonotyping in hematopoietic cell transplantation. Some clones are missing from TCRdb's copy, which holds only in-frame ones; the method was immunoSEQ multiplex PCR. Among roughly 40,000 clones listed, 85% to 95% were seen once. Sequenced: peripheral blood mononuclear cells. The origin of the receptors is a woman aged 50 to 60 in good health. Some clones in this sample may be carry-over from other donors' samples. The CDR3 runs from the conserved cysteine through the conserved F or W. The D gene is left open where the match is weak. The size field is filled for only some rows; it gives once, few, many or a size class.

. . TRBJ1-1 TRBV11-2 CASSLGGREWNTEAFF TGTGCCAGCAGCTTAGGCGGGAGGGAATGGAACACTGAAGCTTTCTTT
. . TRBJ2-7 TRBV4-3 CASSQDRGYEQYF TGCGCCAGCAGCCAAGACAGGGGCTACGAGCAGTACTTC
. . TRBJ2-5 TRBV7-2 CASSLFTAPQETQYF TGTGCCAGCAGCTTATTTACAGCTCCCCAAGAGACCCAGTACTTC
TRBD1 . TRBJ2-7 TRBV4-1 CASSQVPGTGREQYF TGCGCCAGCAGCCAGGTCCCTGGGACAGGAAGGGAGCAGTACTTC
. . TRBJ1-1 TRBV7-3 CASSVSFGTEAFF TGTGCCAGCAGCGTGAGTTTCGGCACTGAAGCTTTCTTT
. . TRBJ2-2 TRBV5-1 CASSVGFSNTGELFF TGCGCCAGCAGCGTAGGGTTCTCGAACACCGGGGAGCTGTTTTTT
TRBD1 . TRBJ1-6 TRBV19 CAIGTGNSPLHF TGTGCCATCGGGACAGGGAATTCACCCCTCCACTTT
TRBD1 . TRBJ2-5 TRBV7-2 CASSPGQGAEYF TGTGCCAGCAGCCCAGGACAGGGCGCCGAATACTTC
TRBD1 . TRBJ1-5 TRBV6-1 CASTLDRGGNQPQHF TGTGCCAGTACCCTGGACAGGGGGGGCAATCAGCCCCAGCATTTT
. . TRBJ2-7 TRBV28 CASSPLYEQYF TGTGCCAGCAGTCCCCTTTACGAGCAGTACTTC
. . TRBJ2-1 TRBV19 CASSSTGLNNEQFF TGTGCCAGTAGTAGCACGGGACTCAACAATGAGCAGTTCTTC
. once TRBJ1-3 TRBV7-2 CASSFGTSSGNTIYF TGTGCCAGCAGCTTCGGGACAAGCTCTGGAAACACCATATATTTT
. . TRBJ2-3 TRBV2 CARRGRGGTADTQYF TGTGCCAGAAGGGGCAGGGGGGGGACCGCAGATACGCAGTATTTT
TRBD2 . TRBJ2-2 TRBV25-1 CASSATPGLEETGELFF TGTGCCAGCAGTGCTACCCCCGGACTAGAGGAGACCGGGGAGCTGTTTTTT
TRBD1 . TRBJ2-7 TRBV5-6 CASSLRGPYEQYF TGTGCCAGCAGCTTGAGGGGGCCCTACGAGCAGTACTTC
TRBD1 . TRBJ2-7 TRBV6-6 CASSDSPGQGSYEQYF TGTGCCAGCAGTGACTCTCCGGGACAGGGCTCCTACGAGCAGTACTTC
. . TRBJ2-5 TRBV5-4 CASSSTLPETQYF TGTGCCAGCAGCTCGACTCTCCCAGAGACCCAGTACTTC